A single sample is the source of the 5 T cell receptor beta chains below, sequenced in a study of radiation and T cells in renal cell carcinoma. Some clones are missing from TCRdb's copy, which holds only in-frame ones; the method was immunoSEQ multiplex PCR. This table holds roughly 58,000 clones, 60% to 85% found once. As for time point: blood 4 weeks post-SBRT, at nephrectomy. Specified treatment: 15 Gy SBRT to primary tumor, nephrectomy 4 weeks later. The sequenced sample was blood, obtained from a patient whose treatment included radiotherapy and nephrectomy. The receptors were gathered from a man in his 60s with renal cell carcinoma.

The rearrangement links TRBV11-3 to TRBJ2-1; no firm D call. V dropped 0 bases and J dropped 8 bases, with 11 bases sitting between them. Germline CDR1 SGHNT, CDR2 YENEEA. The CDR3 is made up of 14 amino acids. The CDR3 DNA follows: TGTGCCAGCAGCTTAGATTCATTAAGCCATGAGCAGTTCTTC. Its translation is CASSLDSLSHEQFF.

CDR3 sequence reads: CASSRDSPYEQYF. In nucleotides, the CDR3 is TGTGCCAGTAGTCGGGACAGCCCCTACGAGCAGTACTTC. The V gene is TRBV19, the J gene TRBJ2-7; 7 bases are shared with TRBD1. Germline-derived CDR1 and CDR2 are LNHDA and SQIVND (reference sequence). This CDR3 is 13 amino acids long. J was trimmed by 2 bases and V by 5 bases; bases with no gene match: 3.

The chain employs TRBV27 and TRBJ2-7, with D possibly being TRBD1 (6 bases). Germline V CDR1 and CDR2: MNHEY, SMNVEV (reference sequence). The ends were cut back, 1 base at V and 2 bases at J, with 12 bases in the middle. CDR3 length: 15 residues. CDR3 protein: CASSLFGQGTYEQYF. The CDR3 DNA reads TGTGCCAGCAGTTTATTTGGCCAGGGGACCTACGAGCAGTACTTC.

This sequence joins TRBV7-8 and TRBJ2-3, with 12 bases that match TRBD2. With 5 bases clipped from V and 3 bases from J, the junction kept 6 bases outside the gene matches. The length of the CDR3 is 16 residues. From germline, CDR1 is SGHVS and CDR2 FQNEAQ. CDR3 loop: CASSALAGGRTDTQYF. DNA of the CDR3: TGTGCCAGCAGCGCCCTAGCGGGGGGGCGAACAGATACGCAGTATTTT.

The gene calls are TRBV30 and TRBJ2-3; D may correspond to TRBD1 or TRBD2 (7 bases each). This CDR3 has 15 amino acids. Trimming pared 3 bases from V and 1 base from J, leaving 14 bases between. Germline V lookup: CDR1 GTSNPN, CDR2 SVGIG (reference sequence). The CDR3 DNA sequence: TGTGCCTGGAGCTCAGGGGGGGTCCGCACAGATACGCAGTATTTT. It translates to CAWSSGGVRTDTQYF.